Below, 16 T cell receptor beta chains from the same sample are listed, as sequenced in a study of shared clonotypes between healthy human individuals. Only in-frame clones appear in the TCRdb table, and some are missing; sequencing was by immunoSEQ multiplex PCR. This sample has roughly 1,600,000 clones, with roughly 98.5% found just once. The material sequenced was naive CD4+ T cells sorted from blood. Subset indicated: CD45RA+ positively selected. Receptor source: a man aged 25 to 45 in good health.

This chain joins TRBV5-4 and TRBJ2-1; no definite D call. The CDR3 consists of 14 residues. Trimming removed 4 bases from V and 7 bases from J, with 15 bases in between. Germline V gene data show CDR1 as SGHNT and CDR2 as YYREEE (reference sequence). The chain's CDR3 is CASSPRGGGNEQFF. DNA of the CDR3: TGTGCCAGCAGCCCCCGAGGCGGTGGTAATGAGCAGTTCTTC.

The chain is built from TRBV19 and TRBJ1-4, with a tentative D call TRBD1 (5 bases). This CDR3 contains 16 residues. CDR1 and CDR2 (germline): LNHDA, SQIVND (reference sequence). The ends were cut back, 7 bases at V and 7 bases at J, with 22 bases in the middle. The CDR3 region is CASNTGPLTIFEKLFF. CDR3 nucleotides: TGTGCCAGTAATACGGGACCCCTGACTATTTTTGAAAAACTGTTTTTT.

The DNA for the CDR3 is TGTGCCAGCAGGTACGACCGCACAGATACGCAGTATTTT. Residues: CASRYDRTDTQYF. The chain employs TRBV28 and TRBJ2-3; D is unresolved. V lost 6 bases, J lost 1 base, and 8 bases lay in between. This CDR3 region has 13 residues. CDR1 MDHEN and CDR2 SYDVKM come from the germline V gene.

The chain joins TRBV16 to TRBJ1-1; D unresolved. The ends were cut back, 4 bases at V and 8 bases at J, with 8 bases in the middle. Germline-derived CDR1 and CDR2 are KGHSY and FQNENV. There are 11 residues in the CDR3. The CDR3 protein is CASSPAIEAFF. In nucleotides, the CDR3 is TGTGCCAGCAGCCCAGCCATCGAAGCTTTCTTT.

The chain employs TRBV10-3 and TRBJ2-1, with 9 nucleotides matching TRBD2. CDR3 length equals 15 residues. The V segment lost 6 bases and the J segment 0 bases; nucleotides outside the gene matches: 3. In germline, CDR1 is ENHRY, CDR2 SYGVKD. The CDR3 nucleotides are TGTGCCATCAGCCAACTAGCGGGCTCCTACAATGAGCAGTTCTTC. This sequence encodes CAISQLAGSYNEQFF.

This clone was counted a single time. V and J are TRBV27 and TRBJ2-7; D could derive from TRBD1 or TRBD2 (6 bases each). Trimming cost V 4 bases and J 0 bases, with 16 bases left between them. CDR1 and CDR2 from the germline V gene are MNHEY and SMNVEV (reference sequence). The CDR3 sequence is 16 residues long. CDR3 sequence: CASSSLRGVGSYEQYF. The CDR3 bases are TGTGCCAGCAGTTCTCTGAGGGGGGTCGGCTCCTACGAGCAGTACTTC.

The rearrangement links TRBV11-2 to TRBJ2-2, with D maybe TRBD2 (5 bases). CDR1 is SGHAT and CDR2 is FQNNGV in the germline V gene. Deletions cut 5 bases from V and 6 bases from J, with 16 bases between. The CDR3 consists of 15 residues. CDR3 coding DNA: TGTGCCAGCAGCCAGAGGGTGGTGGGAGCCGGGGAGCTGTTTTTT. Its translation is CASSQRVVGAGELFF.

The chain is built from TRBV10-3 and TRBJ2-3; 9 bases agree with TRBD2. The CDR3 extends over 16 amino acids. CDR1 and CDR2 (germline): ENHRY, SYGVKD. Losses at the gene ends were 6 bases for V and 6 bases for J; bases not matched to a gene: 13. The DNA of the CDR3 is TGTGCCATCAGGGAGACTAGCGGCCCAAGCGAGGATACGCAGTATTTT. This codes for CAIRETSGPSEDTQYF.

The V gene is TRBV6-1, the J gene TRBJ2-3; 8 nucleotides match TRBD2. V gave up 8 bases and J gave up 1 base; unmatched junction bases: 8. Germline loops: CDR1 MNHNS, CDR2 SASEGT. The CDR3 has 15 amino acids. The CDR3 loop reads CASYVTGGRTDTQYF. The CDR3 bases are TGTGCCAGCTATGTGACGGGAGGGCGCACAGATACGCAGTATTTT.

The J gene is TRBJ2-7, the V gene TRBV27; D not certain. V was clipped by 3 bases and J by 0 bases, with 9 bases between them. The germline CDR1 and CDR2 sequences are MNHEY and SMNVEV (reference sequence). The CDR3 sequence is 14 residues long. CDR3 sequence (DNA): TGTGCCAGCAGTTTCTACTCAGGCTCCTACGAGCAGTACTTC. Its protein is CASSFYSGSYEQYF.

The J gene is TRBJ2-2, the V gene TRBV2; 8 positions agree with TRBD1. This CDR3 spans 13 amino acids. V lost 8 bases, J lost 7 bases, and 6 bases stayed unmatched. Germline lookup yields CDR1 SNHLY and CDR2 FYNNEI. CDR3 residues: CASGQGTIGELFF. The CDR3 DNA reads TGTGCCAGCGGACAGGGTACGATCGGGGAGCTGTTTTTT.

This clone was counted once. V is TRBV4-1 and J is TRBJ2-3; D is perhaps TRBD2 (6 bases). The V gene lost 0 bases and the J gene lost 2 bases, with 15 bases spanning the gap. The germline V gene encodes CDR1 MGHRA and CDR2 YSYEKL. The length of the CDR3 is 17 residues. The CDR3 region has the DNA TGCGCCAGCAGCCAAGAAGGAGTAGCGGATTACACAGATACGCAGTATTTT. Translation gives CASSQEGVADYTDTQYF.

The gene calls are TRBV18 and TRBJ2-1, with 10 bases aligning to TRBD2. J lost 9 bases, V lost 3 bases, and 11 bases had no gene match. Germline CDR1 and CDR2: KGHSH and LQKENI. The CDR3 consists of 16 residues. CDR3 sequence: CASSPSLAGVQGEQFF. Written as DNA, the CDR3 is TGTGCCAGCTCACCCTCCCTAGCGGGAGTTCAGGGTGAGCAGTTCTTC.

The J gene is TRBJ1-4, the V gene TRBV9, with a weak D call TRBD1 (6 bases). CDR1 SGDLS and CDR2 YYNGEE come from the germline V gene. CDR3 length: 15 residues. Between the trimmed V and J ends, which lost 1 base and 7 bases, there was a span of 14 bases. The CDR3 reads CASSVLAGAGEKLFF. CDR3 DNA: TGTGCCAGCAGCGTATTGGCGGGGGCAGGTGAAAAACTGTTTTTT.

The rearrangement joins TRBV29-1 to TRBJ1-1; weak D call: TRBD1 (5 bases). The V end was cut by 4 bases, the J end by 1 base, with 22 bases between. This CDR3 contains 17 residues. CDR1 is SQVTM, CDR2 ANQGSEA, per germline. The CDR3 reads CSVVTGGRGLKNTEAFF. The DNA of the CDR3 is TGCAGCGTTGTTACCGGCGGACGGGGGTTAAAGAACACTGAAGCTTTCTTT. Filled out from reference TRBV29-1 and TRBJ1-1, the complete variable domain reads SAVISQKPSRDICQRGTSLTIQCQVDSQVTMMFWYRQQPGQSLTLIATANQGSEATYESGFVIDKFPISRPNLTFSTLTVSNMSPEDSSIYLCSVVTGGRGLKNTEAFFGQGTRLTVV.

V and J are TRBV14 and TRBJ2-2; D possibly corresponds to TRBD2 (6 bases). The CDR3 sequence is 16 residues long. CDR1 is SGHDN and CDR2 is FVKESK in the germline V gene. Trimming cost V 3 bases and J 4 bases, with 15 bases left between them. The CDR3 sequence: CASSQTGRGGTGELFF. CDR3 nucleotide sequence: TGTGCCAGCAGCCAGACCGGTCGGGGAGGCACCGGGGAGCTGTTTTTT. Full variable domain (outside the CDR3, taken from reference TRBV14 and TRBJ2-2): EAGVTQFPSHSVIEKGQTVTLRCDPISGHDNLYWYRRVMGKEIKFLLHFVKESKQDESGMPNNRFLAERTGGTYSTLKVQPAELEDSGVYFCASSQTGRGGTGELFFGEGSRLTVL.